The text below deals with one T cell receptor (beta chain). The antigen is unknown. The source of the sample is a study of T cells in tuberculosis. Study details: In South Africa, adults with active tuberculosis were compared with IGRA-negative and latently infected IGRA-positive adolescents. Study-wide points: GMM-specific TCRs were nearer to active tuberculosis alpha repertoires, suggesting expansion.

V was clipped by 4 bases and J by 2 bases; unmatched bases: 7. CDR1 is SGHVS and CDR2 is FNYEAQ in the germline V gene. This CDR3 is built from 17 residues. Time point noted: new active TB diagnosis, blood taken before or within 7 days of starting treatment. Active tuberculosis patients were new diagnoses, HIV-seronegative, South African, and aged 18 years or older. Unsorted cryopreserved PBMC were sequenced, averaging around 94,000 T cells per clinical donor. The repertoire was sequenced with immunoSEQ multiplex PCR; TCRdb's copy has only in-frame clones and lacks some. The sample has about 30,000 clones; roughly nine tenths are singletons.

The receptor comes from an adult with tuberculosis. The source was PBMCs, collected at tuberculosis diagnosis. The J gene is TRBJ2-7, the V gene TRBV7-6; 14 bases fit TRBD2. The CDR3 DNA sequence: TGTGCCAGCAGCTCAGGGACTAGCGGGGGCCCAGCCTACGAGCAGTACTTC. It yields the protein CASSSGTSGGPAYEQYF.